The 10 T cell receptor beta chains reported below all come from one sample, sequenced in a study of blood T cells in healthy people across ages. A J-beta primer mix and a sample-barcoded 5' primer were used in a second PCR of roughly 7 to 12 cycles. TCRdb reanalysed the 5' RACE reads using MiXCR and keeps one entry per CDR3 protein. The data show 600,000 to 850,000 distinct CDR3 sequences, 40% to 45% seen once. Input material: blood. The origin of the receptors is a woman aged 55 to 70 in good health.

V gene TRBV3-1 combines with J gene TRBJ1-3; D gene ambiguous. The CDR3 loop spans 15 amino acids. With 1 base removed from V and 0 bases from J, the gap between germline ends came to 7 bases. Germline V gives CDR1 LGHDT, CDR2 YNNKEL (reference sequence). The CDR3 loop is CASSQGRNSGNTIYF. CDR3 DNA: TGTGCCAGCAGCCAAGGACGCAACTCTGGAAACACCATATATTTT.

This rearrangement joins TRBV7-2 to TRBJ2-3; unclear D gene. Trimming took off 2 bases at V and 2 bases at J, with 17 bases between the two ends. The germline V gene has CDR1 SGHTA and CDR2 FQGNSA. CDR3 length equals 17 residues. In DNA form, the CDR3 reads TGTGCCAGCAGCTTATTTCCGGGTACAGTATCCACAGATACGCAGTATTTT. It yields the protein CASSLFPGTVSTDTQYF. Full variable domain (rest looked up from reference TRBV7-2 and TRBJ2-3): GAGVSQSPSNKVTEKGKDVELRCDPISGHTALYWYRQSLGQGLEFLIYFQGNSAPDKSGLPSDRFSAERTGGSVSTLTIQRTQQEDSAVYLCASSLFPGTVSTDTQYFGPGTRLTVL.

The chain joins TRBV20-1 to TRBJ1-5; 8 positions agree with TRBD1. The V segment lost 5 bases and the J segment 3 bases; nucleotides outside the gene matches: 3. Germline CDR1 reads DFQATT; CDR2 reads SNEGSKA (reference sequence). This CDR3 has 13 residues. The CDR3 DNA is TGCAGTGCTCCGGACAGGGTCAATCAGCCCCAGCATTTT. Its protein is CSAPDRVNQPQHF.

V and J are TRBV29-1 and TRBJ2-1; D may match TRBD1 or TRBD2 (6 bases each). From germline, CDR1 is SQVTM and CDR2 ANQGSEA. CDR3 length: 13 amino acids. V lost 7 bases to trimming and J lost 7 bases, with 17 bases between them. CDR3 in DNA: TGCAGCGATATGGGGGGCAGGGGAAATGAGCAGTTCTTC. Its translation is CSDMGGRGNEQFF.

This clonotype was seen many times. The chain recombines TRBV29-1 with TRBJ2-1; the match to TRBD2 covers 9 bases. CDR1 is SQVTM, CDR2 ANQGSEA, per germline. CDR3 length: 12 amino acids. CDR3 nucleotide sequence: TGCAGTGCCTCCGGGACTAGCTATGAGCAGTTCTTC. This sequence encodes CSASGTSYEQFF.

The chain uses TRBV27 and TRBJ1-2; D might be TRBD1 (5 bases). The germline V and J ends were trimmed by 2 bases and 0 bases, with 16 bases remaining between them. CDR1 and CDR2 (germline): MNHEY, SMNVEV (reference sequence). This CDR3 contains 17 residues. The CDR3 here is CASSLKGARGSNYGYTF. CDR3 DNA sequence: TGTGCCAGCAGTTTAAAAGGGGCAAGGGGTTCTAACTATGGCTACACCTTC.

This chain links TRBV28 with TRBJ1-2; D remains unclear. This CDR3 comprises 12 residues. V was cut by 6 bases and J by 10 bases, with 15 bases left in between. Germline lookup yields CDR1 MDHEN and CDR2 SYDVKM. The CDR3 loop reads CASSLGGGHYTF. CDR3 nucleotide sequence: TGTGCCAGCAGCCTGGGCGGCGGCCACTACACCTTC.

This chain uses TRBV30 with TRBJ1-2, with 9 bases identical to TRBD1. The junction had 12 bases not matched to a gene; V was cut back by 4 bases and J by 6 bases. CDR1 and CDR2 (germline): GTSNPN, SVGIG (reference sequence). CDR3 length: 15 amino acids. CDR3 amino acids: CAWTFPWDRDDGYTF. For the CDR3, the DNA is TGTGCCTGGACCTTTCCCTGGGACAGGGACGATGGCTACACCTTC.

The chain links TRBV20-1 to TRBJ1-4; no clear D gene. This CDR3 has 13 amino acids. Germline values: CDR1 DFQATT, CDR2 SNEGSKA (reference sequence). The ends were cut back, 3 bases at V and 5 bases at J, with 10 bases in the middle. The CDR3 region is CSASWTENEKLFF. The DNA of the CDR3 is TGCAGTGCTAGCTGGACTGAGAATGAAAAACTGTTTTTT.

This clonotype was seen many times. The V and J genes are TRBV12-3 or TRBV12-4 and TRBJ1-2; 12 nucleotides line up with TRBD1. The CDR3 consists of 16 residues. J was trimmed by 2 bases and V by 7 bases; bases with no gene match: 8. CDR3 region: CASTEGQGAQNYGYTF. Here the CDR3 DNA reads TGTGCCAGCACCGAGGGACAGGGGGCGCAGAACTATGGCTACACCTTC.